The following is a T cell receptor beta chain sequence with its context. The antigen is unknown. Here immunoSEQ multiplex PCR was the method, and the copy in TCRdb shows in-frame clones only, minus some. The profile shows about 600,000 clones, less than 98% of them singletons. The source of the sample is a study of shared clonotypes between healthy human individuals. Germline V CDR1 and CDR2: MGHRA, YSYEKL. Trimming removed 3 bases at V and 8 bases at J, with 7 bases between. This CDR3 comprises 12 residues. The study, taken as a whole, reports: Around 5.4% of naive CD4 clonotypes were common to a handful of donors.

The chain has TRBV4-1 and TRBJ1-4, with D uncertain. Input material: naive CD4+ T cells sorted from blood. Documented subset: CD45RA+ positively selected. This TCR derives from a woman aged 30 to 39 in good health. CDR3: CASSQQQEKLFF. The CDR3 nucleotides read TGCGCCAGCAGCCAGCAACAGGAAAAACTGTTTTTT.